This T cell receptor beta chain derives from a study of T cell responses to AZD1222 COVID-19 vaccine (dated by TCRdb to the early 2020s). Some background on the complete study: TCR sequencing covered fewer than 250 trial participants: roughly 200 given two doses of AZD1222 and 26 given two doses of MenACWY control vaccine. Enrollment into the trials was organized by age into subgroups of 18-55, 56-69 and 70-plus years, and those subgroups contained roughly 150, 30 and 60 TCR-sequenced participants, respectively.

Sample time point, as interpreted from the label and publication: about 28 days (+/-7) after the second vaccine dose. AZD1222 recipients with second doses at about 4 weeks or about 12 weeks were pooled, because spike-specific TCR depth and breadth did not differ between schedules. Vaccinee samples came from UK trials COV001 and COV002, including a single-blind randomized controlled phase 2/3 trial of AZD1222 (ChAdOx1 nCoV-19) in healthy adults. Trial participant PBMC samples were collected at day 0 and day 28 after the second dose for TCRbeta chain sequencing. The CDR3 regions of human TCRbeta chains were analyzed by immunosequencing. The published analysis was carried out like this. TCRs in the repertoires were matched against a reference library of SARS-CoV-2-specific TCRs that had been generated with the MIRA antigen-specificity platform. Breadth was defined as the fraction of unique TCRs that were SARS-CoV-2-associated. Depth was defined as the fraction of total T cells that were SARS-CoV-2-associated. Using the MIRA data, every spike-specific TCR was mapped to the spike region that the TCR reacted to and assigned to either a CD4 or a CD8 class. Log10-transformed breadth and depth values were compared by one-way ANOVA with Sidak's multiple comparisons tests. As stored in TCRdb, this immuneACCESS dataset retains in-frame rearrangements with V and J assigned. A fraction of the clones does not appear; measured against another copy, unresolved V genes explain less than half of the discrepancy, and the remainder lacks a known reason. The D gene and trimming were derived from the DNA, and the V and J assignments and clone size from that table. Across this sample there are around 150,000 clones, with around 93% seen only once. 6% to 7% of the sample is taken by the ten largest.

Details on this clone: Its recognized antigen is unknown. Base qualities were left out, and no much larger clone turns up one base away.

V loses 7 bases of germline sequence and J loses 1 base, and the interval between the two ends is 2 bases. Taken from cysteine to phenylalanine, the CDR3 has 11 residues. The CDR3 DNA has 33 bases and is translated from base 1. The germline V gene yields MNHEY for CDR1 and SVGAGI for CDR2. Overall study results and their limits: Because no day 14 peak-response samples were available, the repertoires could be characterized only after the peak T cell response. CD4 TCRs associated with the vaccine covered the entire spike protein, and the dominant responses were in regions 160-218 and 743-854. The 56-69-year group was small, and its depth increase did not reach significance, likely because of low power. Reportedly, almost half of the unique spike-specific TCRs recognized epitopes lying outside the regions that are mutated in the B.1.351 and B.1.1.7 variants. Conclusions about previously exposed vaccinees are limited because only six or seven AZD1222 recipients were SARS-CoV-2 seropositive at baseline. Most participants were white British and females outnumbered males, and the authors suggested that clonal diversity may have been underestimated. A significant rise in spike-specific TCR breadth and depth was observed after two AZD1222 doses relative to day 0 and relative to MenACWY recipients.

The source material was peripheral blood, sampled 28 days after the second AZD1222 dose. The chain links TRBV6-5 with TRBJ1-3, with no confidently assigned D gene. The TCR originated in an adult who received the AZD1222 COVID-19 vaccine. The CDR3 protein sequence reads: CASISGNTIYF. Read as DNA, the sequence is TGTGCCAGCATATCTGGAAACACCATATATTTT.